The 27 T cell receptor beta chains in this list originate from one sample, sequenced in a study of patients and donors after allogeneic stem cell transplantation. MiXCR, applied by TCRdb to the RT-PCR reads, yields one record per CDR3 protein. The repertoire holds a few hundred thousand distinct CDR3 sequences, with around two fifths as singletons. Material: blood, either unsorted or a sorted T cell fraction (not recorded which). The origin of the receptors is a human donor who was either an allogeneic HSCT recipient or a stem cell or donor lymphocyte infusion donor (not recorded which). It is not recorded whose cells these are; they may come from a transplant donor.

The rearrangement links TRBV4-2 to TRBJ2-3; D is perhaps TRBD1 or TRBD2 (6 bases each). The length of the CDR3 is 16 residues. Deletions cut 0 bases from V and 1 base from J, with 11 bases between. In germline, CDR1 is LGHNA, CDR2 YNFKEQ. CDR3 nucleotide sequence: TGTGCCAGCAGCCAAGATGAGAGGGGGGGCACAGATACGCAGTATTTT. Translation gives CASSQDERGGTDTQYF.

V and J are TRBV29-1 and TRBJ1-2, with unresolved D. The CDR3 extends over 12 amino acids. V lost 2 bases to trimming and J lost 4 bases, with 8 bases between them. Germline-derived CDR1 and CDR2 are SQVTM and ANQGSEA. CDR3: CSVERSFYGYTF. For the CDR3, the DNA is TGCAGCGTTGAAAGGAGCTTCTATGGCTACACCTTC.

The sample holds a few counts of this clonotype. This sequence joins TRBV3-1 and TRBJ2-2; 11 positions agree with TRBD1. Germline-derived CDR1 and CDR2 are LGHDT and YNNKEL (reference sequence). With V trimmed by 3 bases and J by 5 bases, 2 bases remained unmatched. This CDR3 has 15 residues. CDR3 loop: CASSQDRGQTGELFF. In nucleotides, the CDR3 is TGTGCCAGCAGCCAGGACAGGGGGCAGACCGGGGAGCTGTTTTTT.

This clonotype showed up just a few times. The rearrangement joins TRBV5-1 to TRBJ2-2, with D possibly matching TRBD2 (6 bases). Trimming took 2 bases from V and 0 from J, leaving 8 bases between them. Germline V CDR1 and CDR2: SGHRS, YFSETQ. This CDR3 comprises 15 residues. CDR3 DNA: TGCGCCAGCAGCTTCCCGGGGGCGAACACCGGGGAGCTGTTTTTT. Translated, it gives CASSFPGANTGELFF.

The V and J genes are TRBV5-1 and TRBJ2-7, with TRBD2 identical over 12 bases. This CDR3 is built from 15 residues. CDR1 is SGHRS and CDR2 is YFSETQ in the germline V gene. V trimming: 5 bases; J trimming: 2 bases; junction bases outside the gene matches: 5. The CDR3 here is CASSRLAGATYEQYF. CDR3 nucleotide sequence: TGCGCCAGCAGTCGACTAGCGGGGGCCACCTACGAGCAGTACTTC.

The gene calls are TRBV5-1 and TRBJ2-5; 12 bases are shared with TRBD2. Germline V gene sequence: CDR1 SGHRS, CDR2 YFSETQ. The CDR3 runs 20 residues. The J segment lost 0 bases and the V segment lost 3 bases, leaving 15 bases of the junction unmatched. The CDR3 bases are TGCGCCAGCAGCTGGCGACTAGCGGGGGCGCCTACGGAGTACCAAGAGACCCAGTACTTC. Its protein is CASSWRLAGAPTEYQETQYF.

The chain uses TRBV6-6 and TRBJ2-1, with 10 bases matching TRBD2. CDR1 is MNHNY, CDR2 SVGAGI, per germline (reference sequence). This CDR3 is 15 amino acids long. Losses at the gene ends were 5 bases for V and 1 base for J; bases not matched to a gene: 2. CDR3 nucleotide sequence: TGTGCCAGCAGTAAACTAGCGGGGTCCTACAATGAGCAGTTCTTC. Translated: CASSKLAGSYNEQFF.

This sequence joins TRBV5-1 and TRBJ2-3; D uncertain. Per the germline V gene, CDR1 is SGHRS and CDR2 is YFSETQ. Trimming took off 0 bases at V and 6 bases at J, with 8 bases between the two ends. CDR3 size: 13 residues. For the CDR3, the DNA is TGCGCCAGCAGCTTGGGGGTCAGGGATACGCAGTATTTT. Translating it yields CASSLGVRDTQYF.

The V and J genes are TRBV5-4 and TRBJ1-4; D call uncertain. This CDR3 region has 13 residues. Looked up from germline, CDR1 is SGHNT and CDR2 is YYREEE (reference sequence). The V gene lost 5 bases and the J gene lost 0 bases, with 5 bases spanning the gap. CDR3 nucleotide sequence: TGTGCCAGCAGAAATGCAACTAATGAAAAACTGTTTTTT. Its translation: CASRNATNEKLFF.

The chain has TRBV2 and TRBJ1-1; D is undetermined. Germline CDR1 SNHLY, CDR2 FYNNEI. The CDR3 is 13 residues long. Trimming took off 6 bases at V and 0 bases at J, with 8 bases between the two ends. The CDR3 sequence: CASRVTVNTEAFF. CDR3 nucleotides: TGTGCCAGCAGGGTAACAGTGAACACTGAAGCTTTCTTT.

Worth noting for this clonotype: Its ends do not fully match the called genes, so a read error is possible. The chain carries TRBV2 and TRBJ1-2; D might be TRBD1 (6 bases). The CDR3 is 12 residues long. Germline CDR1 and CDR2: SNHLY and FYNNEI. The CDR3 is CASGGQWEGCSF. The CDR3 coding sequence is TGTGCCAGCGGCGGACAGTGGGAAGGATGTTCCTTC.

The chain employs TRBV12-3 or TRBV12-4 and TRBJ1-1, with D uncertain. Between the trimmed V and J ends, which lost 3 bases and 2 bases, there was a span of 7 bases. CDR3 size: 13 residues. CDR3 amino acids: CASSFWGNTEAFF. DNA of the CDR3: TGTGCCAGCAGTTTTTGGGGTAACACTGAAGCTTTCTTT.

The chain joins TRBV12-3 or TRBV12-4 to TRBJ1-2; maybe TRBD1 (5 bases). The CDR3 covers 15 residues. The V and J ends lost 5 bases and 4 bases respectively, with 17 bases between them. Here the CDR3 DNA reads TGTGCCAGCAGTCTTCAGGGAGCGGCCCTCTATGGCTACACCTTC. This sequence encodes CASSLQGAALYGYTF.

This rearrangement joins TRBV18 to TRBJ1-5; D gene uncertain. The CDR3 consists of 14 residues. CDR1 is KGHSH and CDR2 is LQKENI in the germline V gene. The V end lost 4 bases, the J end lost 0 bases, and 7 bases lay between the germline ends. The CDR3 DNA sequence: TGTGCCAGCTCACGGGATTATAGCAATCAGCCCCAGCATTTT. It specifies CASSRDYSNQPQHF.

The chain joins TRBV7-9 to TRBJ1-1; tentatively, D is TRBD1 (6 bases). Germline lookup yields CDR1 SEHNR and CDR2 FQNEAQ (reference sequence). The V and J ends lost 8 bases and 1 base respectively, with 14 bases between them. This CDR3 spans 14 amino acids. The CDR3 here is CASWGHYGNTEAFF. Written as DNA, the CDR3 is TGTGCCAGCTGGGGACATTATGGGAACACTGAAGCTTTCTTT.

The chain is built from TRBV20-1 and TRBJ1-2, with 8 bases lining up with TRBD1. The germline V gene has CDR1 DFQATT and CDR2 SNEGSKA (reference sequence). J gave up 7 bases and V 0 bases, and 7 bases lay outside the gene matches. This CDR3 region has 14 residues. CDR3 sequence: CSARDSRGQVGYTF. In DNA, the CDR3 is TGCAGTGCTAGAGATTCCAGGGGACAGGTTGGCTACACCTTC.

This clonotype was observed a handful of times. This chain connects TRBV12-3 or TRBV12-4 to TRBJ1-1, with D perhaps TRBD1 (5 bases). CDR3 length: 14 residues. Trimming removed 4 bases from V and 4 bases from J, with 13 bases in between. CDR3 region: CASSWGEGSTEAFF. Here the CDR3 DNA reads TGTGCCAGCAGTTGGGGGGAAGGGAGCACTGAAGCTTTCTTT.

The chain joins TRBV20-1 to TRBJ1-1; D may be TRBD1 (6 bases). The CDR3 spans 12 residues. In germline, CDR1 is DFQATT, CDR2 SNEGSKA (reference sequence). V lost 5 bases and J lost 1, with 8 bases in between. CDR3 DNA: TGCAGTGCTGCACAGGGGAACACTGAAGCTTTCTTT. Its translation: CSAAQGNTEAFF.

This clonotype occurred a few times. The CDR3 coding sequence is TGTGCCAGCAGCAAACAGGGGGCTAATTCACCCCTCCACTTT. Protein product: CASSKQGANSPLHF. The V gene is TRBV9, the J gene TRBJ1-6; 9 bases line up with TRBD1. V dropped 4 bases and J dropped 6; count of bases not matched to a gene: 2. This CDR3 has 14 amino acids. CDR1 is SGDLS and CDR2 is YYNGEE in the germline V gene.

A few counts support this clonotype. V is TRBV10-3 and J is TRBJ1-2; tentatively, D is TRBD1 (5 bases). This CDR3 has 17 residues. Germline V gene data show CDR1 as ENHRY and CDR2 as SYGVKD. The V and J ends lost 6 bases and 1 base respectively, with 21 bases between them. The CDR3 loop reads CAISRRSGENYNYGYTF. In DNA form, the CDR3 reads TGTGCCATCAGCCGCAGGTCGGGGGAGAACTATAACTATGGCTACACCTTC.

The chain links TRBV28 to TRBJ2-7; weak D call: TRBD2 (5 bases). The V and J ends lost 5 bases and 3 bases respectively, with 20 bases between them. The CDR3 covers 16 residues. CDR1 is MDHEN, CDR2 SYDVKM, per germline. Written as DNA, the CDR3 is TGTGCCAGCAGTCCCCTGGGTGCCAGAGGGAACTACGAGCAGTACTTC. This translates into CASSPLGARGNYEQYF. Full variable domain (outside the CDR3, taken from reference TRBV28 and TRBJ2-7): DVKVTQSSRYLVKRTGEKVFLECVQDMDHENMFWYRQDPGLGLRLIYFSYDVKMKEKGDIPEGYSVSREKKERFSLILESASTNQTSMYLCASSPLGARGNYEQYFGPGTRLTVT.

This clonotype was picked up many times. The chain carries TRBV10-3 and TRBJ1-1; no firm D call. The CDR3 has 13 amino acids. V was cut by 11 bases and J by 4 bases, with 17 bases left in between. Germline CDR1 and CDR2: ENHRY and SYGVKD. For the CDR3, the DNA is TGTGCCCTCAAAAAGGCGGGCACCACTGAAGCTTTCTTT. Its translation: CALKKAGTTEAFF.

The sample holds a few counts of this clonotype. The chain links TRBV15 to TRBJ1-3, with a tentative D call TRBD1 (5 bases). Germline V gene data show CDR1 as LNHNV and CDR2 as YYDKDF (reference sequence). V lost 5 bases and J 2 bases, leaving 16 bases between the germline ends. The CDR3 is 16 residues long. The CDR3 here is CATSWGGTGAGNTIYF. CDR3 bases: TGTGCCACCAGCTGGGGAGGGACGGGCGCTGGAAACACCATATATTTT. Full variable domain (rest looked up from reference TRBV15 and TRBJ1-3): DAMVIQNPRYQVTQFGKPVTLSCSQTLNHNVMYWYQQKSSQAPKLLFHYYDKDFNNEADTPDNFQSRRPNTSFCFLDIRSPGLGDTAMYLCATSWGGTGAGNTIYFGEGSWLTVV.

The chain links TRBV19 to TRBJ1-5; D is unresolved. Per the germline V gene, CDR1 is LNHDA and CDR2 is SQIVND (reference sequence). Trimming shortened V by 1 base and J by 0 bases, and 7 bases separated the two germline ends. CDR3 size: 15 residues. In nucleotides, the CDR3 is TGTGCCAGTAGTATAGGGGAGTATAGCAATCAGCCCCAGCATTTT. It codes for CASSIGEYSNQPQHF.

This chain uses TRBV6-5 with TRBJ2-3, with D tentatively TRBD1 (6 bases). The CDR3 sequence is 16 residues long. Germline CDR1 reads MNHEY; CDR2 reads SVGAGI. Trimming took off 5 bases at V and 0 bases at J, with 15 bases between the two ends. CDR3 loop: CASSTIRQASTDTQYF. The CDR3 nucleotides are TGTGCCAGCAGTACCATCCGACAGGCTAGCACAGATACGCAGTATTTT.

The chain employs TRBV5-1 and TRBJ2-3; D is undetermined. The V and J ends lost 0 bases and 5 bases respectively, with 7 bases between them. Per germline, CDR1 SGHRS and CDR2 YFSETQ. This CDR3 region has 13 residues. The CDR3 DNA reads TGCGCCAGCAGCTTGGATATCAGAGATACGCAGTATTTT. This codes for CASSLDIRDTQYF.

The J gene is TRBJ1-1, the V gene TRBV29-1; D not resolved. Germline V lookup: CDR1 SQVTM, CDR2 ANQGSEA. Trimming removed 6 bases at V and 5 bases at J, with 16 bases between. CDR3 size: 13 residues. This CDR3 reads CSVGRFGFTEAFF. CDR3 bases: TGCAGCGTCGGGCGGTTCGGATTTACTGAAGCTTTCTTT.